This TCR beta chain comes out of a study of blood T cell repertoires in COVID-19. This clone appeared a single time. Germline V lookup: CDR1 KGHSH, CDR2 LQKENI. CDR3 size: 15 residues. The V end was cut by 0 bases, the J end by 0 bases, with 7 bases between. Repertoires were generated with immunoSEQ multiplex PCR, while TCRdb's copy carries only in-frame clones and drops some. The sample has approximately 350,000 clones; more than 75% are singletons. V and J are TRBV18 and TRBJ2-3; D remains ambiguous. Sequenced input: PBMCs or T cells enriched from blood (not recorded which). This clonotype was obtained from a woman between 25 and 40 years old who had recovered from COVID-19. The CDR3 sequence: CASSPPLYSTDTQYF. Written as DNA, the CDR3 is TGTGCCAGCTCACCACCTCTGTATAGCACAGATACGCAGTATTTT.